The 23 T cell receptor beta chains in this list originate from one sample, sequenced in a study of T cell responses to AZD1222 COVID-19 vaccine. Method: immunoSEQ multiplex PCR; TCRdb's copy keeps in-frame clones and lacks some. The sample contains some 130,000 clones, about 92% of which appear only once. The sequencing here drew on peripheral blood, taken 28 days after the second AZD1222 dose. These receptors came from an adult who received the AZD1222 COVID-19 vaccine.

This clone was counted between two and nine times. The same CDR3 also results from other DNA sequences found in this sample. The V gene is TRBV10-1, the J gene TRBJ2-7; 11 nucleotides line up with TRBD2. The germline V gene has CDR1 WNHNN and CDR2 SYGVQD (reference sequence). V shed 5 bases and J 2 bases; nucleotides not matched to a gene: 5. This CDR3 contains 15 residues. CDR3 region: CASSRGTSGAYEQYF. Written as DNA, the CDR3 is TGCGCCAGCAGTCGTGGGACTAGCGGAGCCTACGAGCAGTACTTC.

This chain uses TRBV29-1 with TRBJ2-5; 7 bases fit TRBD1. The CDR3 contains 13 residues. With 8 bases clipped from V and 2 bases from J, the junction kept 8 bases outside the gene matches. CDR1 and CDR2 from the germline V gene are SQVTM and ANQGSEA. The CDR3 region is CSTTSGGQETQYF. CDR3 DNA sequence: TGCAGCACCACTTCAGGGGGTCAAGAGACCCAGTACTTC.

This clone was counted once. The rearrangement uses TRBV7-8 and TRBJ2-1; 10 positions match TRBD2. Germline V gene lookup returns CDR1 SGHVS and CDR2 FQNEAQ. Germline trimming cut 1 base from V and 4 bases from J; bases unmatched to any gene: 10. This CDR3 contains 18 residues. This chain's CDR3 is CASSLVFPTSGEYNEQFF. The CDR3 DNA follows: TGTGCCAGCAGCTTAGTGTTCCCAACTAGCGGGGAATACAATGAGCAGTTCTTC.

This chain links TRBV30 with TRBJ1-4, with 9 bases lining up with TRBD1. CDR3 length: 15 amino acids. J gave up 6 bases and V 4 bases, and 9 bases lay outside the gene matches. Germline CDR1 reads GTSNPN; CDR2 reads SVGIG (reference sequence). The CDR3 here is CAWTPWTGEDEKLFF. Written as DNA, the CDR3 is TGTGCCTGGACACCGTGGACAGGGGAGGATGAAAAACTGTTTTTT.

The chain recombines TRBV5-1 with TRBJ2-7, with 8 bases lining up with TRBD1. The CDR3 extends over 16 amino acids. V was clipped by 4 bases and J by 2 bases; unmatched bases: 11. The V gene's germline CDR1 is SGHRS and CDR2 YFSETQ. The CDR3 protein is CASSPRQGTITYEQYF. In nucleotides, the CDR3 is TGCGCCAGCAGCCCCCGACAGGGGACGATAACCTACGAGCAGTACTTC. Supplemented by reference TRBV5-1 and TRBJ2-7, the full variable domain reads KAGVTQTPRYLIKTRGQQVTLSCSPISGHRSVSWYQQTPGQGLQFLFEYFSETQRNKGNFPGRFSGRQFSNSRSEMNVSTLELGDSALYLCASSPRQGTITYEQYFGPGTRLTVT.

The rearrangement links TRBV3-1 (or the pseudogene TRBV3-2) to TRBJ1-5; 8 bases agree with TRBD1. The V gene's germline CDR1 is LGHDT and CDR2 YNNKEL (reference sequence). The trim removed 5 bases at V and 6 bases at J, leaving 9 bases unmatched. The CDR3 contains 15 residues. The CDR3 coding sequence is TGTGCCAGCAGCTCCTCGGACAGGGCCGGTCAGCCCCAGCATTTT. Amino acids: CASSSSDRAGQPQHF.

The chain carries TRBV20-1 and TRBJ1-2, with D unresolved. CDR3 size: 10 residues. CDR1 DFQATT and CDR2 SNEGSKA come from the germline V gene (reference sequence). The V and J ends lost 3 bases and 8 bases respectively, with 7 bases between them. The CDR3 here is CSARDQGYTF. CDR3 DNA: TGCAGTGCTAGGGACCAAGGCTACACCTTC.

This chain connects TRBV9 to TRBJ1-1, with D unresolved. Per the germline V gene, CDR1 is SGDLS and CDR2 is YYNGEE. V shed 4 bases and J shed 4 bases, with 29 bases lying between them. There are 19 residues in the CDR3. The CDR3 DNA is TGTGCCAGCAGCCCAATAGGGCAGCCTCAGGATTTTGGTATCACTGAAGCTTTCTTT. It codes for CASSPIGQPQDFGITEAFF.

J is TRBJ2-2 and V is TRBV7-9, with 8 bases lining up with TRBD1. Per the germline V gene, CDR1 is SEHNR and CDR2 is FQNEAQ (reference sequence). CDR3 size: 15 residues. Trimming removed 5 bases from V and 3 bases from J; junction bases left unmatched: 5. CDR3 bases: TGTGCCAGCAGCGTGCTACAGGGGGACACCGGGGAGCTGTTTTTT. The encoded protein is CASSVLQGDTGELFF.

The chain combines TRBV30 with TRBJ1-6, with D uncertain. V shed 2 bases and J shed 9 bases, with 8 bases lying between them. The CDR3 loop spans 12 amino acids. Looked up from germline, CDR1 is GTSNPN and CDR2 is SVGIG (reference sequence). CDR3 nucleotide sequence: TGTGCCTGGAGTCGCCCCAGTTCACCCCTCCACTTT. Translated, it gives CAWSRPSSPLHF.

The J gene is TRBJ1-5, the V gene TRBV30; weak D call: TRBD1 (6 bases). The CDR3 is made up of 13 amino acids. The V gene lost 0 bases and the J gene lost 5 bases, with 8 bases spanning the gap. Germline V gene lookup returns CDR1 GTSNPN and CDR2 SVGIG (reference sequence). CDR3 loop: CAWSVGADQPQHF. The CDR3 coding sequence is TGTGCCTGGAGTGTGGGGGCGGATCAGCCCCAGCATTTT.

The J gene is TRBJ1-1, the V gene TRBV27, with a tentative D call TRBD1 (5 bases). The CDR3 is made up of 13 amino acids. Trimming took 7 bases from V and 5 from J, leaving 14 bases between them. Germline V gene sequence: CDR1 MNHEY, CDR2 SMNVEV (reference sequence). The CDR3 nucleotides read TGTGCCAGCACCCTAATGGGGGGGACTGAAGCTTTCTTT. As protein: CASTLMGGTEAFF.

The V and J genes are TRBV2 and TRBJ2-2, with TRBD1 matching over 9 bases. CDR1 and CDR2 (germline): SNHLY, FYNNEI. The CDR3 contains 16 residues. J lost 3 bases, V lost 3 bases, and 5 bases had no gene match. The CDR3 region is CASSDRDRADTGELFF. As DNA, the CDR3 is TGTGCCAGCAGTGATAGGGACAGGGCTGACACCGGGGAGCTGTTTTTT.

This clone was picked up one time. For the CDR3, the DNA is TGTGCCAGCAGCGTAAAGCAGGGGGACACCATATATTTT. This sequence encodes CASSVKQGDTIYF. The chain recombines TRBV9 with TRBJ1-3, with 7 nucleotides matching TRBD1. Germline V gives CDR1 SGDLS, CDR2 YYNGEE. V was clipped by 1 base and J by 8 bases; unmatched bases: 3. The CDR3 has 13 residues.

This chain links TRBV9 with TRBJ1-1; TRBD1 might be the D (6 bases). Germline lookup yields CDR1 SGDLS and CDR2 YYNGEE. CDR3 length: 14 amino acids. V lost 3 bases and J 5 bases, leaving 14 bases between the germline ends. This CDR3 is CASSEQGGGTEAFF. DNA for the CDR3: TGTGCCAGCAGCGAACAGGGAGGAGGGACTGAAGCTTTCTTT.

The chain joins TRBV28 to TRBJ1-1; D not certain. Between the trimmed V and J ends, which lost 1 base and 11 bases, there was a span of 14 bases. The CDR3 extends over 13 amino acids. CDR1 and CDR2 from the germline V gene are MDHEN and SYDVKM. The CDR3 DNA reads as TGTGCCAGCAGTTTATCCTCGGACCGAGAGGCTTTCTTT. This translates into CASSLSSDREAFF.

This chain uses TRBV7-2 with TRBJ2-1, with 7 bases lining up with TRBD2. The length of the CDR3 is 18 residues. Looked up from germline, CDR1 is SGHTA and CDR2 is FQGNSA. V gave up 3 bases and J gave up 0 bases; unmatched junction bases: 11. The CDR3 region is CASSFYMLAAASYNEQFF. Here the CDR3 DNA reads TGTGCCAGCAGCTTTTATATGCTAGCGGCAGCCTCCTACAATGAGCAGTTCTTC.

The chain employs TRBV5-4 and TRBJ1-3, with no clear D. The germline gives CDR1 SGHNT, CDR2 YYREEE (reference sequence). This CDR3 has 16 amino acids. Trimming cost V 1 base and J 2 bases, with 13 bases left between them. Here the CDR3 DNA reads TGTGCCAGCAGCTTGAAGGGTGTAGGGACTGGAAACACCATATATTTT. Its translation: CASSLKGVGTGNTIYF.

The rearrangement links TRBV4-3 to TRBJ2-1, with D possibly matching TRBD2 (5 bases). CDR3 size: 15 residues. The germline V and J ends were trimmed by 0 bases and 9 bases, with 15 bases remaining between them. CDR1 is LGHNA and CDR2 is YSLEER in the germline V gene. CDR3 sequence reads: CASSQDRMAGLEQFF. CDR3 bases: TGCGCCAGCAGCCAAGATCGTATGGCAGGACTTGAGCAGTTCTTC.

The rearrangement links TRBV15 to TRBJ2-2, with 10 nucleotides matching TRBD1. The V gene end was trimmed by 3 bases and the J gene end by 7 bases; junction bases not matched to a gene: 5. The CDR3 loop spans 15 amino acids. Germline CDR1 and CDR2: LNHNV and YYDKDF (reference sequence). CDR3 nucleotides: TGTGCCACCAGCAGGACAGGGGGCCGTGGCGGGGAGCTGTTTTTT. This codes for CATSRTGGRGGELFF.

The chain couples TRBV28 to TRBJ2-7; 14 bases are shared with TRBD2. J was trimmed by 4 bases and V by 6 bases; bases with no gene match: 5. The CDR3 sequence is 15 residues long. Germline V gene lookup returns CDR1 MDHEN and CDR2 SYDVKM. CDR3 coding DNA: TGTGCCAGCAGGCTGACTAGCGGGAGGGAGTACGAGCAGTACTTC. Protein: CASRLTSGREYEQYF.

The J gene is TRBJ1-6, the V gene TRBV5-1; D call uncertain. Trimming stripped 2 bases from V and 7 bases from J, with 7 bases between. The CDR3 contains 13 residues. The germline V gene encodes CDR1 SGHRS and CDR2 YFSETQ. DNA of the CDR3: TGCGCCAGCAGCTTAGCTGGAAATTCACCCCTCCACTTT. It translates to CASSLAGNSPLHF.

The rearrangement uses TRBV2 and TRBJ1-4; 8 nucleotides match TRBD1. Germline V gene data show CDR1 as SNHLY and CDR2 as FYNNEI. The length of the CDR3 is 13 residues. Trimming removed 5 bases from V and 7 bases from J; junction bases left unmatched: 3. DNA of the CDR3: TGTGCCAGCAGTCCGGACAGGGTTGAAAAACTGTTTTTT. Encoded protein: CASSPDRVEKLFF.